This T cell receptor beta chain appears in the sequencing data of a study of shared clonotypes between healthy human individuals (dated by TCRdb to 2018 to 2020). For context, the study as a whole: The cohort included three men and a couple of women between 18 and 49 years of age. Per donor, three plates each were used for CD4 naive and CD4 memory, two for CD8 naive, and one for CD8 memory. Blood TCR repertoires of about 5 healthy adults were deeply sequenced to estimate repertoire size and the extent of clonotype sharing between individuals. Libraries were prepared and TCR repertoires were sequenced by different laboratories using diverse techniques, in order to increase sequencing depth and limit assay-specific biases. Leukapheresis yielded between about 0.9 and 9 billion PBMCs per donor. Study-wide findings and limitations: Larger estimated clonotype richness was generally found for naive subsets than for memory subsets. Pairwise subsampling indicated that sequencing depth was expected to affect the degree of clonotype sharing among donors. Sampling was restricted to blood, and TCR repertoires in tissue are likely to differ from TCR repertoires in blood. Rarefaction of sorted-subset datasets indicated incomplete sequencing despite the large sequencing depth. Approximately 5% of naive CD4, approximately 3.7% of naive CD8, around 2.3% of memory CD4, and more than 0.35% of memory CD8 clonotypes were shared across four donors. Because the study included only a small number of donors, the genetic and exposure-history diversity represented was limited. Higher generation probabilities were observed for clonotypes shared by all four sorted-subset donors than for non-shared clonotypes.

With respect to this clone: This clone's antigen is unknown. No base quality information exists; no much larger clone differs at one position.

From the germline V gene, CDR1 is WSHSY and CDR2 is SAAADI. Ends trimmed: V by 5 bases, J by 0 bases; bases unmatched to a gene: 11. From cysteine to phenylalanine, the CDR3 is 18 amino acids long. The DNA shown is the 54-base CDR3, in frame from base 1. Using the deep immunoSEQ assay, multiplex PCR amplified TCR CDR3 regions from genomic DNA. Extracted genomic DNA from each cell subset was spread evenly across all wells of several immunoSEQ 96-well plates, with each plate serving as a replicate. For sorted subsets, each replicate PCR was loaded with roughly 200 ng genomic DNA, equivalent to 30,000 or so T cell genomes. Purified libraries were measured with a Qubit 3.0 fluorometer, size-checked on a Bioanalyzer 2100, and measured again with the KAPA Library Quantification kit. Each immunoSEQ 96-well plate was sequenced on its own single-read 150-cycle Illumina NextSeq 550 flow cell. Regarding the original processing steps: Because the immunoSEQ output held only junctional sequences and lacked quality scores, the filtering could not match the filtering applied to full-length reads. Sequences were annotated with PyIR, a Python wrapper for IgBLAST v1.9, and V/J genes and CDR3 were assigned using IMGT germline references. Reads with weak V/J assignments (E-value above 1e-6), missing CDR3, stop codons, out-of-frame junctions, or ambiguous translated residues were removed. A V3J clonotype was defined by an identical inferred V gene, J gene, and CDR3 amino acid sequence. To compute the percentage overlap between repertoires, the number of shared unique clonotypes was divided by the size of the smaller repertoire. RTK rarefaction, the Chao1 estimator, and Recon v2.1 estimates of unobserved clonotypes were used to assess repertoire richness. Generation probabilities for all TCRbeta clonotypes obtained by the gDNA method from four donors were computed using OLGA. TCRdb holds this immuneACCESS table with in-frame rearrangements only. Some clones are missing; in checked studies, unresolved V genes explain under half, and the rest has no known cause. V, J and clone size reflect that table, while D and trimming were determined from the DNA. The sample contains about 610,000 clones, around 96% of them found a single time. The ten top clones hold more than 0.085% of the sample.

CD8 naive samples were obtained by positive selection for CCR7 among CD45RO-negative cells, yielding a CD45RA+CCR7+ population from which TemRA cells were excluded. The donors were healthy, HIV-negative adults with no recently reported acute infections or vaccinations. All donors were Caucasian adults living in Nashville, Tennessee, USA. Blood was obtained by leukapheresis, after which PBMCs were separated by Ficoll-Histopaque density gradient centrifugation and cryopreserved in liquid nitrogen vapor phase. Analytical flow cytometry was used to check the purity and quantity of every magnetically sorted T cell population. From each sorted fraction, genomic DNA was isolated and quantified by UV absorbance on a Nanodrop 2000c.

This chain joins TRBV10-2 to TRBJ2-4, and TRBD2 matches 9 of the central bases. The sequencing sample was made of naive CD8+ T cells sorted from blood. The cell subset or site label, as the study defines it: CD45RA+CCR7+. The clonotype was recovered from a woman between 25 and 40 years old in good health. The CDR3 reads CASSYVTSGGIAKNIQYF. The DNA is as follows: TGCGCCAGCAGTTACGTGACTAGCGGAGGAATAGCCAAAAACATTCAGTACTTC.